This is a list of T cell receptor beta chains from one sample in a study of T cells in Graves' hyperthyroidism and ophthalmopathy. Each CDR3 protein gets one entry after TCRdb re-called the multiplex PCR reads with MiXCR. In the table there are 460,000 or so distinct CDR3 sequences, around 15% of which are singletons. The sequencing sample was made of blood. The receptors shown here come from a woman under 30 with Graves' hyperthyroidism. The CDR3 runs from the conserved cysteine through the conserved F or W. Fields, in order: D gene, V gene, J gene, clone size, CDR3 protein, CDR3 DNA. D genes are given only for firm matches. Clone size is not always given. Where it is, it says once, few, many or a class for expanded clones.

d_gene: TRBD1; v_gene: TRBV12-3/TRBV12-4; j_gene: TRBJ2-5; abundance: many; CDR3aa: CASSPGDRFGETQYF; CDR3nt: TGTGCCAGCAGTCCAGGGGACAGGTTTGGAGAGACCCAGTACTTC
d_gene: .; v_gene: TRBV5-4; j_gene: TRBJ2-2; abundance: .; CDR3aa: CATGTRDLNTGELFF; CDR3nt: TGTGCCACCGGGACTCGCGACCTGAACACCGGGGAGCTGTTTTTT
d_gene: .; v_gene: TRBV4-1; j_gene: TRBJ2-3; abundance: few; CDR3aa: CASSQGTPDTQYF; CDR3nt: TGCGCCAGCAGCCAAGGAACCCCCGATACGCAGTATTTT
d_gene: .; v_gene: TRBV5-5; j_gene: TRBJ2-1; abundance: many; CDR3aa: CASSKSGVGVEIEQFF; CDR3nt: TGTGCCAGCAGCAAGAGTGGTGTGGGGGTAGAGATTGAGCAGTTCTTC
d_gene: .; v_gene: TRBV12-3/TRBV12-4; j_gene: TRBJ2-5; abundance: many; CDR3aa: CASSPIEQARQGEQETQYF; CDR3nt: TGTGCCAGCAGCCCAATAGAGCAGGCTCGGCAAGGTGAACAAGAGACCCAGTACTTC
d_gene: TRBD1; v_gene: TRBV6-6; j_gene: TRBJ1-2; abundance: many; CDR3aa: CASSYGGQGADYGYTF; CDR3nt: TGTGCCAGCAGTTACGGGGGCCAGGGGGCAGACTATGGCTACACCTTC
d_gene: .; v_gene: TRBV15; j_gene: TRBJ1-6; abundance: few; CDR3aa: CATSRDRGNSPLHF; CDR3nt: TGTGCCACCAGCAGAGACCGAGGGAATTCACCCCTCCACTTT
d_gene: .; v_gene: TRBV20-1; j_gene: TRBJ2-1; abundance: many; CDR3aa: CSARNYRSSYNEQFF; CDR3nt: TGCAGTGCCCGCAACTACCGGAGCTCCTACAATGAGCAGTTCTTC
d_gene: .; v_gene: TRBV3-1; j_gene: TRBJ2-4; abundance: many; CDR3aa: CASSQAMSRVGAHIQYF; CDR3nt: TGTGCCAGCAGCCAAGCTATGTCTCGAGTGGGGGCCCACATTCAGTACTTC
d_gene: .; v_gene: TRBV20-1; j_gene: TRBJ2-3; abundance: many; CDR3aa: CSASSREPSTDTQYF; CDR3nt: TGCAGTGCTAGTTCGCGGGAACCTAGCACAGATACGCAGTATTTT
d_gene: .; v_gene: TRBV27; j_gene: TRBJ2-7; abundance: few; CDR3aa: CASSLQFSPRDSYEQYF; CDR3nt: TGTGCCAGCAGTTTACAATTCTCACCGCGGGACTCCTACGAGCAGTACTTC
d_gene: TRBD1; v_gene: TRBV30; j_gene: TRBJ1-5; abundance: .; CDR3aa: CAWNPGDRGSQPQHF; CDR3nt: TGTGCCTGGAACCCCGGGGACAGGGGTAGCCAGCCCCAGCATTTT
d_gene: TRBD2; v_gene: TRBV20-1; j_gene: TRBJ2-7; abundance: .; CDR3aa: CSARGETSGRRYEQYF; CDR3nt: TGCAGTGCTAGAGGGGAGACTAGCGGGAGACGGTACGAGCAGTACTTC
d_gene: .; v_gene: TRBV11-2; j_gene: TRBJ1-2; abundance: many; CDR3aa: CASSLLQDRPYGYTF; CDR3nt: TGTGCCAGCAGCTTGCTACAGGACAGACCCTATGGCTACACCTTC
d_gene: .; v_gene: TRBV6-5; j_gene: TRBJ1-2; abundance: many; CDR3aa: CASSYYGGNYGYTF; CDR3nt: TGTGCCAGCAGTTACTACGGAGGGAACTATGGCTACACCTTC
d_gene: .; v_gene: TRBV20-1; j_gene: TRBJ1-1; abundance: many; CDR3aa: CSARVLKGNTEAFF; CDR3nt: TGCAGTGCTAGGGTCCTGAAGGGGAACACTGAAGCTTTCTTT
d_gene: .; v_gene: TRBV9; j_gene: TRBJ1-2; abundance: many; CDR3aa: CASSVQGTANYGYTF; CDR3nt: TGTGCCAGCAGCGTACAGGGCACCGCTAACTATGGCTACACCTTC
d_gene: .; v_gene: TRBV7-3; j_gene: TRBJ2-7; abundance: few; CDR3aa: CASSHSRTAEEQYF; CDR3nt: TGTGCCAGCAGCCACTCGAGGACTGCCGAGGAGCAGTACTTC
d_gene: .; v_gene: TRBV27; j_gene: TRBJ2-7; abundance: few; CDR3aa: CASSSLGGGNEQYF; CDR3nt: TGTGCCAGCAGTTCTTTAGGGGGCGGGAACGAGCAGTACTTC
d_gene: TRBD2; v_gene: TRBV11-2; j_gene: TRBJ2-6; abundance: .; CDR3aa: CASSLALAGAGSGANVLTF; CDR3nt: TGTGCCAGCAGTTTAGCGTTGGCGGGAGCGGGCTCTGGGGCCAACGTCCTGACTTTC
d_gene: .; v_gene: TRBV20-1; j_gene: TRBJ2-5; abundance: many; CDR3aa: CSAQRVGDQETQYF; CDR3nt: TGCAGTGCTCAGAGGGTCGGGGACCAAGAGACCCAGTACTTC
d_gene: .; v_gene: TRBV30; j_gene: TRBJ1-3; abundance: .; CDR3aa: CAWAVQGKISGNTIYF; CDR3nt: TGTGCCTGGGCCGTTCAGGGGAAAATTTCCGGAAACACCATATATTTT
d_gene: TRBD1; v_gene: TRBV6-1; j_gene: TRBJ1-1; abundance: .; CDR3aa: CASQKGARTEAFF; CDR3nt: TGTGCCAGCCAAAAGGGGGCTAGGACTGAAGCTTTCTTT
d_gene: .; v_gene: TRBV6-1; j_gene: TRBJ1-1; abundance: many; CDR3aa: CASSPAAAGGTEAFF; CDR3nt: TGTGCCAGCAGTCCCGCAGCAGCGGGGGGCACTGAAGCTTTCTTT
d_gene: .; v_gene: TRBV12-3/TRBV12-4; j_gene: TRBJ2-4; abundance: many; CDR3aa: CASSFTTVNKNIQYF; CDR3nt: TGTGCCAGCAGTTTCACGACAGTCAACAAAAACATTCAGTACTTC
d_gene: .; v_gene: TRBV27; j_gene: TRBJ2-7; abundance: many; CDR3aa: CASSPPGTFTYEQYF; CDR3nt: TGTGCCAGCAGTCCCCCAGGGACGTTCACCTACGAGCAGTACTTC
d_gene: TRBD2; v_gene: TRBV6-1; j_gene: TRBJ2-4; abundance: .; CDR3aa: CASTRTGTSGRNIQYF; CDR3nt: TGTGCCAGCACCCGAACTGGGACTAGCGGGAGAAACATTCAGTACTTC
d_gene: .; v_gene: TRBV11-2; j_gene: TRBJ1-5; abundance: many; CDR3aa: CASSQSDGSQPQHF; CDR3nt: TGTGCCAGCAGCCAATCCGATGGCAGCCAGCCCCAGCATTTT
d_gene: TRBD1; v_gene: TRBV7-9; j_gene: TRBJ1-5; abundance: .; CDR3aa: CASSLGAGGVGNQPQHF; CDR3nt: TGTGCCAGCAGCTTAGGGGCAGGGGGAGTTGGCAATCAGCCCCAGCATTTT
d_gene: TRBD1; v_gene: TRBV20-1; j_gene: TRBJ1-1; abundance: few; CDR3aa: CSARQQGAGTEAFF; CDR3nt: TGCAGTGCTAGGCAACAGGGGGCTGGTACTGAAGCTTTCTTT
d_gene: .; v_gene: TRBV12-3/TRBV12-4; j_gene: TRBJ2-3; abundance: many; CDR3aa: CASSPGGFSTDTQYF; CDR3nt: TGTGCCAGCAGCCCTGGAGGTTTTAGCACAGATACGCAGTATTTT
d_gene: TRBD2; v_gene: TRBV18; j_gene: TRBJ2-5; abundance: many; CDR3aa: CASSPLAGVETQYF; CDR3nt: TGTGCCAGCTCACCCCTAGCGGGAGTGGAGACCCAGTACTTC
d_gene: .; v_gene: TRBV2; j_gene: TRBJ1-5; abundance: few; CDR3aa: CASTPDTNQPQHF; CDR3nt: TGTGCCAGCACCCCGGACACCAATCAGCCCCAGCATTTT
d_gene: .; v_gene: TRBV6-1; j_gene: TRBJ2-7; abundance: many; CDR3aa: CASGKFRDLYEQYF; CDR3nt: TGTGCCAGCGGAAAATTCAGGGACTTATACGAGCAGTACTTC
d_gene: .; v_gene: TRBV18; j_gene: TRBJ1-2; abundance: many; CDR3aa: CASSPADGANYGYTF; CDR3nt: TGTGCCAGCTCACCAGCGGACGGAGCTAACTATGGCTACACCTTC
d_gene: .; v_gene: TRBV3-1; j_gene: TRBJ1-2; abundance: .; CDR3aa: CASSQVVRGSNYGYTF; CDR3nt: TGTGCCAGCAGCCAAGTGGTAAGGGGATCTAACTATGGCTACACCTTC
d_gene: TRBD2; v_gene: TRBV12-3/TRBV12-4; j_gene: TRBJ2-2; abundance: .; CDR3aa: CASSFGASGTGELFF; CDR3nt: TGTGCCAGCAGTTTTGGGGCTAGCGGCACCGGGGAGCTGTTTTTT
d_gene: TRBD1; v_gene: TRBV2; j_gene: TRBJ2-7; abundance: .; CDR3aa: CASQTGGPYEQYF; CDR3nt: TGTGCCAGCCAAACAGGGGGGCCCTACGAGCAGTACTTC
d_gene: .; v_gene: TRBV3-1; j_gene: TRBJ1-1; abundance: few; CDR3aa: CASSQAGGAWSTEAFF; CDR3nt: TGTGCCAGCAGCCAAGCTGGGGGCGCGTGGAGCACTGAAGCTTTCTTT
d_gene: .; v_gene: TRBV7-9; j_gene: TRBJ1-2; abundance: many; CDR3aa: CASSPREESGYTF; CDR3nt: TGTGCCAGCAGCCCACGGGAGGAATCTGGCTACACCTTC
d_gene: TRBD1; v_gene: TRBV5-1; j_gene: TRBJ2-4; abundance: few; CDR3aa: CASSGDRVANIQYF; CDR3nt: TGCGCCAGCAGCGGGGACAGGGTAGCAAACATTCAGTACTTC
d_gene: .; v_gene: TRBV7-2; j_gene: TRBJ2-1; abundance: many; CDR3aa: CASSLVRKGGNEQFF; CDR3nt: TGTGCCAGCAGCTTAGTACGGAAGGGAGGCAATGAGCAGTTCTTC
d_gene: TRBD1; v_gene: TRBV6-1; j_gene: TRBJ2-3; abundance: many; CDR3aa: CASTLGQAYTDTQYF; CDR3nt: TGTGCCAGCACCCTAGGACAGGCATACACAGATACGCAGTATTTT
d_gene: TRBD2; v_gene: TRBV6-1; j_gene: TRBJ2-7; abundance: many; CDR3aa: CASSYGAGVGEQYF; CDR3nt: TGTGCCAGCAGTTACGGAGCGGGAGTGGGCGAGCAGTACTTC
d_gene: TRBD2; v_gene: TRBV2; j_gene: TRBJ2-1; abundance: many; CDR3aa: CASLSGRRWNEQFF; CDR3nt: TGTGCCAGTCTTAGCGGGAGAAGGTGGAATGAGCAGTTCTTC
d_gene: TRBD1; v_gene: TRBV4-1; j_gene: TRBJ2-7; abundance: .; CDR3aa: CASSPRDRRHEQYF; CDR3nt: TGCGCCAGCAGCCCCCGGGACAGGAGGCACGAGCAGTACTTC
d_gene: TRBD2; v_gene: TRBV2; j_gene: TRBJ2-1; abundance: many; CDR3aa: CASKKDGGSYNEQFF; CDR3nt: TGTGCCAGCAAGAAGGACGGGGGGTCCTACAATGAGCAGTTCTTC
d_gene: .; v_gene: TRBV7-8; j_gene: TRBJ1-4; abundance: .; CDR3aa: CASSPFGSNEKLFF; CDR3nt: TGTGCCAGCAGCCCATTTGGGTCTAATGAAAAACTGTTTTTT
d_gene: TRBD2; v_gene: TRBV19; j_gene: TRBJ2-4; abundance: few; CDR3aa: CASSIPTSRRAKNIQYF; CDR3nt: TGTGCCAGTAGTATACCGACTAGCCGTCGAGCCAAAAACATTCAGTACTTC
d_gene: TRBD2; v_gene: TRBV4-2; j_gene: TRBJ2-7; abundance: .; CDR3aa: CASSQPGLAAYEQYF; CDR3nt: TGTGCCAGCAGCCAACCGGGACTAGCGGCCTACGAGCAGTACTTC
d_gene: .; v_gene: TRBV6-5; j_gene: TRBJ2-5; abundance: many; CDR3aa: CASSYSTQFQETQYF; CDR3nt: TGTGCCAGCAGTTACTCGACACAGTTCCAAGAGACCCAGTACTTC
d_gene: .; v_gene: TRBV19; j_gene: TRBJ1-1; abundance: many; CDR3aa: CASSIPRAGTEAFF; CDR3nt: TGTGCCAGTAGTATCCCCAGGGCCGGCACTGAAGCTTTCTTT
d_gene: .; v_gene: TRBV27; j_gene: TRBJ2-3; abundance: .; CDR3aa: CASSFRSGDTQYF; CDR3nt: TGTGCCAGCAGTTTCCGATCAGGGGATACGCAGTATTTT
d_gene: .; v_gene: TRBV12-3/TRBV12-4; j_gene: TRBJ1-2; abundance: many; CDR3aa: CASSFGYGYTF; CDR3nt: TGTGCCAGCAGTTTTGGGTATGGCTACACCTTC